This T cell receptor (beta chain) originates from a study of T cell responses to AZD1222 COVID-19 vaccine. Broader study findings: Just a handful of AZD1222 recipients were seropositive at baseline. The peak T cell response came first, and repertoires were sampled only after it. Spike was spanned by vaccine-associated CD4 TCRs, which were dominant at 160-218 and 743-854.

Assay: immunoSEQ multiplex PCR; the TCRdb copy retains only in-frame clones and omits some. The sample contains approximately 180,000 clones, approximately 90% of which appear only once. Second-dose intervals of approximately 4 or approximately 12 weeks were pooled. The CDR3 runs 11 residues. The V and J ends lost 2 bases and 5 bases respectively, with 4 bases between them. CDR1 is MNHNY and CDR2 is SVGAGI in the germline V gene (reference sequence). Comments on this clone: Its antigen is unidentified.

Sequenced material: peripheral blood, taken 28 days after the second AZD1222 dose. This sequence joins TRBV6-6 and TRBJ2-7, with D unresolved. The clonotype was recovered from an adult who received the AZD1222 COVID-19 vaccine. The CDR3 here is CASSYVDEQYF. Written as DNA, the CDR3 is TGTGCCAGCAGTTACGTTGACGAGCAGTACTTC.